The 13 T cell receptor beta chains below all came from one sample that was sequenced in a study of cytomegalovirus exposure and HLA in healthy donors. PCR involved 60 Vbeta and 13 Jbeta primers. The table came from immunoSEQ multiplex PCR; TCRdb's copy has only in-frame clones and leaves some out. This sample contains roughly 120,000 clones. The sequenced sample was PBMCs. These receptors were taken from a man aged 40-55 years in good health and CMV-seronegative.

The chain has TRBV5-4 and TRBJ1-2; perhaps TRBD1 as D (5 bases). Germline CDR1 is SGHNT and CDR2 is YYREEE (reference sequence). Trimming left V 9 bases short and J 1 base short, with 10 bases between. The length of the CDR3 is 12 residues. CDR3 amino acids: CAISQGNYGYTF. As DNA, the CDR3 is TGTGCCATCTCGCAGGGTAACTATGGCTACACCTTC.

J is TRBJ2-3 and V is TRBV5-6; 7 bases line up with TRBD2. Germline CDR1 SGHDT, CDR2 YYEEEE. With 2 bases clipped from V and 4 bases from J, the junction kept 1 base outside the gene matches. This CDR3 spans 13 amino acids. The CDR3 nucleotides are TGTGCCAGCAGCTTCCGGGGGGCAGATACGCAGTATTTT. Its protein is CASSFRGADTQYF. The variable domain in full, with the rest retrieved from reference TRBV5-6 and TRBJ2-3, is DAGVTQSPTHLIKTRGQQVTLRCSPKSGHDTVSWYQQALGQGPQFIFQYYEEEERQRGNFPDRFSGHQFPNYSSELNVNALLLGDSALYLCASSFRGADTQYFGPGTRLTVL.

CDR3 in DNA: TGCGCCAGCAGCCGCTGGACAGGGCCAGATACGCAGTATTTT. It is translated as CASSRWTGPDTQYF. The rearrangement joins TRBV4-1 to TRBJ2-3; the match to TRBD1 covers 8 bases. V dropped 4 bases and J dropped 4; count of bases not matched to a gene: 4. The germline V gene has CDR1 MGHRA and CDR2 YSYEKL. The CDR3 has 14 residues.

The CDR3 sequence: CASSLFARGNTIYF. The CDR3, as DNA: TGTGCCAGCAGCTTATTCGCGAGGGGAAACACCATATATTTT. This chain joins TRBV11-3 and TRBJ1-3; no firm D call. CDR3 length equals 14 residues. Germline assignment: CDR1 SGHNT and CDR2 YENEEA. Trimming took off 2 bases at V and 4 bases at J, with 9 bases between the two ends.

DNA for the CDR3: TGTGCCAGCAGCCGAGACAGGCAAGAGACCCAGTACTTC. This codes for CASSRDRQETQYF. V usage is TRBV5-4 and J usage is TRBJ2-5; tentatively, D is TRBD1 (6 bases). CDR1 and CDR2 from the germline V gene are SGHNT and YYREEE (reference sequence). The V gene lost 4 bases and the J gene lost 2 bases, with 9 bases spanning the gap. This CDR3 spans 13 amino acids.

The chain links TRBV5-1 to TRBJ2-7, with a tentative D call TRBD2 (5 bases). The CDR3 extends over 15 amino acids. Germline V CDR1 and CDR2: SGHRS, YFSETQ. V lost 5 bases, J lost 1 base, and 16 bases lay in between. CDR3: CASSPDWSGSYEQYF. CDR3 sequence (DNA): TGCGCCAGCAGTCCGGACTGGTCGGGGTCCTACGAGCAGTACTTC.

Concerning this clone itself: This sample also contains other DNA sequences that code for the same CDR3. The chain has TRBV11-2 and TRBJ1-1; the D is unclear. Trimming removed 4 bases from V and 1 base from J, with 10 bases in between. Germline assignment: CDR1 SGHAT and CDR2 FQNNGV. The CDR3 totals 14 residues. CDR3 amino acids: CASSSWAANTEAFF. The DNA of the CDR3 is TGTGCCAGCAGCTCCTGGGCCGCGAACACTGAAGCTTTCTTT.

This chain connects TRBV19 to TRBJ1-1; 7 bases are shared with TRBD1. CDR1 is LNHDA and CDR2 is SQIVND in the germline V gene (reference sequence). The CDR3 has 16 amino acids. The ends lost 3 bases at V and 4 bases at J; junction bases unmatched: 11. The CDR3 DNA reads TGTGCCAGTAGTATTTTGGTTCCAGGGGGTGTCACTGAAGCTTTCTTT. Its protein product is CASSILVPGGVTEAFF.

As for this clone: Since the CDR3 does not end with the conserved phenylalanine or tryptophan, this likely comes from a read error. This CDR3 is CASSLDRADTGELFS. For the CDR3, the DNA is TGTGCCAGCAGTTTGGACAGGGCGGACACCGGGGAGCTGTTTTCT. The genes are TRBV5-6 and TRBJ2-2, with 8 bases that match TRBD1. This CDR3 is 15 amino acids long. Germline CDR1 reads SGHDT; CDR2 reads YYEEEE.

V is TRBV5-1 and J is TRBJ1-1, with D uncertain. The CDR3 contains 15 residues. Germline V CDR1 and CDR2: SGHRS, YFSETQ. V lost 4 bases to trimming and J lost 1 base, with 14 bases between them. CDR3 region: CASSSGSHKNTEAFF. CDR3 in DNA: TGCGCCAGCAGCAGCGGGTCCCATAAGAACACTGAAGCTTTCTTT. The full variable domain, rest sourced from reference TRBV5-1 and TRBJ1-1, is KAGVTQTPRYLIKTRGQQVTLSCSPISGHRSVSWYQQTPGQGLQFLFEYFSETQRNKGNFPGRFSGRQFSNSRSEMNVSTLELGDSALYLCASSSGSHKNTEAFFGQGTRLTVV.

The V gene is TRBV28, the J gene TRBJ1-4; D not certain. Deletions cut 3 bases from V and 7 bases from J, with 9 bases between. This CDR3 has 13 residues. From germline, CDR1 is MDHEN and CDR2 SYDVKM. In nucleotides, the CDR3 is TGTGCCAGCAGTTTTAGAGGGTCTGAAAAACTGTTTTTT. It is translated as CASSFRGSEKLFF.

CDR3 protein: CASSPRDRELEQYF. Written as DNA, the CDR3 is TGCGCCAGCAGTCCCCGGGACAGGGAGCTCGAGCAGTACTTC. The genes are TRBV10-1 and TRBJ2-7; 9 nucleotides line up with TRBD1. This CDR3 is built from 14 residues. Germline V CDR1 and CDR2: WNHNN, SYGVQD (reference sequence). Trimming took 5 bases from V and 6 from J; bases not matched to a gene: 8.

The CDR3 DNA follows: TGTGCCAGCAGTCTCCTCGGACAGGCCGGGGATGGCTACACCTTC. Amino acids: CASSLLGQAGDGYTF. This sequence joins TRBV27 and TRBJ1-2; 7 bases are a match to TRBD1. Germline CDR1 reads MNHEY; CDR2 reads SMNVEV (reference sequence). Trimming removed 5 bases from V and 6 bases from J; junction bases left unmatched: 12. The CDR3 loop spans 15 amino acids.